Given below is one TCR beta chain in context. PCR was performed a second time for roughly 7 to 11 cycles using a sample-barcoded 5' primer and a J-beta primer mix. MiXCR, applied by TCRdb to the 5' RACE reads, yields one record per CDR3 protein. This sample yields a few hundred thousand distinct CDR3 sequences, of which around a quarter are seen a single time; over 3.5% belongs to the top ten. These data come from a study of blood T cells in healthy people across ages. Germline loops: CDR1 LGHDT, CDR2 YNNKEL (reference sequence). The CDR3 has 13 amino acids. V was clipped by 5 bases and J by 10 bases, with 15 bases between them. Drawing of peripheral blood yielded about 10 milliliters from each donor. These records were also assigned to another study, of T cells of mothers and their children. This second study notes: Samples were obtained from three healthy Caucasian mothers and their six children. Reads obtained per mother exceeded 8.5 million TCR beta CDR3 reads, with a few million obtained per child.

Input material: blood. The chain combines TRBV3-1 with TRBJ2-1; a weak D match, TRBD1 (5 bases). The receptor's source is a boy aged 2-15 years in good health. CDR3 nucleotides: TGTGCCAGCAGCTCGGACACAAACATAGAGCAGTTCTTC. Protein product: CASSSDTNIEQFF.